This is a list of T cell receptor beta chains from one sample in a study of CD8+ T cells in alopecia areata. Data came from immunoSEQ multiplex PCR; TCRdb stores just in-frame clones and leaves some out. The sample shows fewer than 350,000 clones, 58% of them seen only once. This specimen was CD4+ T cells sorted from blood, taken at week 24, from a patient treated with tofacitinib. Receptors were obtained from a human donor with alopecia areata. The CDR3 runs from the conserved cysteine through the conserved F or W. A D gene is named only where the DNA matches it firmly. Size is stated for part of the rows, as once, few or many counts, or as a class when the clone is expanded.

clone size,D gene,J gene,V gene,CDR3 protein,CDR3 DNA
few,TRBD2,TRBJ2-2,TRBV29-1,CSAGSAAGGNTGELFF,TGCAGCGCTGGCTCCGCGGCGGGGGGGAACACCGGGGAGCTGTTTTTT
few,.,TRBJ1-1,TRBV7-8,CASSYAPRTEAFF,TGTGCCAGCAGCTACGCCCCGCGGACTGAAGCTTTCTTT
.,.,TRBJ1-2,TRBV29-1,CSVVRRTGLDYGYTF,TGCAGCGTTGTAAGGAGAACAGGGTTAGACTATGGCTACACCTTC
.,.,TRBJ1-5,TRBV6-5,CATKRPGGNQPQHF,TGTGCCACCAAGCGGCCGGGTGGCAATCAGCCCCAGCATTTT
.,TRBD1,TRBJ1-1,TRBV5-1,CASSLRQGRGGSTEAFF,TGCGCCAGCAGCTTAAGACAGGGCAGGGGAGGGAGCACTGAAGCTTTCTTT
.,.,TRBJ1-5,TRBV4-1,CASSQGRGLEPQHF,TGCGCCAGCAGCCAAGGTCGAGGGTTGGAGCCCCAGCATTTT
.,.,TRBJ1-1,TRBV9,CASSVRPSGFTEAFF,TGTGCCAGCAGCGTACGACCCTCGGGCTTCACTGAAGCTTTCTTT
few,.,TRBJ1-4,TRBV2,CASQSGLPREKLFF,TGTGCCAGCCAGTCGGGACTTCCGAGAGAAAAACTGTTTTTT
.,.,TRBJ1-2,TRBV29-1,CSVVGSGGYTF,TGCAGCGTTGTGGGAAGTGGCGGCTACACCTTC
few,TRBD1,TRBJ1-5,TRBV5-1,CASSLGEAGGTQPQHF,TGCGCCAGCAGCTTGGGTGAGGCAGGGGGCACTCAGCCCCAGCATTTT
.,.,TRBJ2-6,TRBV7-2,CASSPSLPGANVLTF,TGTGCCAGCAGCCCGTCCCTTCCTGGGGCCAACGTCCTGACTTTC
.,.,TRBJ2-1,TRBV7-2,CASSLAGNNEQFF,TGTGCCAGCAGCTTGGCCGGGAACAATGAGCAGTTCTTC
.,.,TRBJ1-6,TRBV2,CASGINRSSPLHF,TGTGCCAGCGGAATAAACCGGAGTTCACCCCTCCACTTT
.,TRBD1,TRBJ1-2,TRBV11-2,CASSLGGQGGGYTF,TGTGCCAGCAGCTTAGGGGGACAGGGAGGTGGCTACACCTTC
.,.,TRBJ2-2,TRBV5-1,CASSVVGTGELFF,TGCGCCAGCAGCGTTGTTGGCACCGGGGAGCTGTTTTTT
.,.,TRBJ1-4,TRBV28,CASSFTGGEKLFF,TGTGCCAGCAGTTTTACCGGCGGGGAAAAACTGTTTTTT
many,TRBD1,TRBJ1-1,TRBV19,CASSPRAGTGHTEAFF,TGTGCCAGTAGTCCCCGCGCTGGGACAGGGCACACTGAAGCTTTCTTT
.,TRBD1,TRBJ1-2,TRBV5-6,CASSRGTASNYGYTF,TGTGCCAGCAGCAGAGGGACAGCATCTAACTATGGCTACACCTTC
.,TRBD1,TRBJ2-3,TRBV7-7,CASSPGTGGGTDTQYF,TGTGCTAGCAGTCCCGGGACAGGGGGCGGCACAGATACGCAGTATTTT
few,.,TRBJ1-1,TRBV30,CAWSTARAGRYTEAFF,TGTGCCTGGAGCACTGCTAGGGCGGGGCGATACACTGAAGCTTTCTTT
.,.,TRBJ2-2,TRBV11-2,CASSLRRQFNTGELFF,TGTGCCAGCAGCTTAAGAAGACAGTTCAACACCGGGGAGCTGTTTTTT
.,.,TRBJ2-2,TRBV19,CASRRGRFAAGELFF,TGTGCCAGTAGGAGGGGCCGCTTCGCGGCCGGGGAGCTGTTTTTT
.,.,TRBJ1-2,TRBV30,CAWRTGVHGYTF,TGTGCCTGGAGGACAGGAGTCCATGGCTACACCTTC
.,TRBD1,TRBJ1-2,TRBV30,CAWSVLTGVYLLQGYTF,TGTGCCTGGAGTGTCCTTACAGGGGTTTACCTCCTCCAGGGCTACACCTTC
.,TRBD1,TRBJ1-6,TRBV29-1,CSVVAGGTNSPLHF,TGCAGCGTTGTAGCAGGGGGGACAAATTCACCCCTCCACTTT
few,TRBD1,TRBJ1-5,TRBV7-6,CASSLAGGVQPQHF,TGTGCCAGCAGCTTGGCAGGGGGAGTTCAGCCCCAGCATTTT